Following are 24 T cell receptor beta chains from one sample sequenced in a study of cytomegalovirus exposure and HLA in healthy donors. Primers: 60 Vbeta forward and 13 Jbeta reverse. Assay used: immunoSEQ multiplex PCR; TCRdb lists only in-frame clones, some missing. The table has under 150,000 clones, 80% seen once; the top ten hold over 2%. The source material was PBMCs. The receptors come from a man over 45 in good health and CMV-seronegative.

The rearrangement uses TRBV29-1 and TRBJ2-1; 11 nucleotides align to TRBD2. Trimming at V came to 7 bases and at J to 7 bases, leaving 15 bases not matched to a gene. The length of the CDR3 is 16 residues. Germline-derived CDR1 and CDR2 are SQVTM and ANQGSEA. CDR3 nucleotide sequence: TGCAGCGCACTCCCCCTAGCGGGAGGTCCTTTTAATGAGCAGTTCTTC. Translated, it gives CSALPLAGGPFNEQFF.

The gene calls are TRBV2 and TRBJ1-2; 7 bases are a match to TRBD1. J was trimmed by 3 bases and V by 4 bases; bases with no gene match: 2. CDR1 is SNHLY, CDR2 FYNNEI, per germline. The CDR3 sequence is 13 residues long. In DNA, the CDR3 is TGTGCCAGCAGTGGGGACAGCGACTATGGCTACACCTTC. Amino acid sequence: CASSGDSDYGYTF.

The chain joins TRBV6-4 to TRBJ2-5; tentative D call: TRBD1 (6 bases). The J call may be in error: the DNA end matches TRBJ2-7 better. Germline assignment: CDR1 MRHNA and CDR2 SNTAGT. The CDR3 loop spans 15 amino acids. This CDR3 reads CASSDPDRTLYEQYF. In nucleotides, the CDR3 is TGTGCCAGCAGTGACCCCGACAGGACCCTCTACGAGCAGTACTTC.

V and J are TRBV5-4 and TRBJ1-1; D gene ambiguous. V was cut by 0 bases and J by 2 bases, with 5 bases left in between. The germline V gene encodes CDR1 SGHNT and CDR2 YYREEE (reference sequence). The CDR3 extends over 13 amino acids. DNA for the CDR3: TGTGCCAGCAGCTTGGACAGAAACACTGAAGCTTTCTTT. It translates to CASSLDRNTEAFF.

In its sample, this clone was seen once. The CDR3 protein is CASGHSGRSLYEQFF. The CDR3 nucleotides are TGTGCTAGTGGCCACAGCGGGAGGAGTTTATATGAGCAGTTCTTC. The chain links TRBV12-5 to TRBJ2-1; 9 bases are shared with TRBD2. This CDR3 has 15 residues. V lost 6 bases, J lost 8 bases, and 11 bases stayed unmatched. Germline values: CDR1 LGHNT, CDR2 FRNRAP.

V usage is TRBV12-1 and J usage is TRBJ2-7; the table's D call TRBD1 went unverified against the DNA. TRBV12-1 is an annotated pseudogene. This CDR3 region has 13 residues. CDR3 sequence: CASSPQGLYEQYF. The CDR3 bases are TGTGCCAGCAGCCCGCAGGGTCTCTACGAGCAGTACTTC.

V is TRBV9 and J is TRBJ1-2, with D unclear. V dropped 0 bases and J dropped 2 bases, with 20 bases sitting between them. CDR3 size: 18 residues. The germline V gene encodes CDR1 SGDLS and CDR2 YYNGEE. The CDR3, as DNA: TGTGCCAGCAGCGTAGGAGATTACCCCACGGTCATAAACTATGGCTACACCTTC. The encoded protein is CASSVGDYPTVINYGYTF.

This clone is a singleton in its sample. The chain employs TRBV23-1 and TRBJ2-6, with a possible D match to TRBD2 (5 bases). TRBV23-1 is designated an ORF whose function remains uncertain. CDR3 length: 16 residues. The V and J ends lost 0 bases and 4 bases respectively, with 10 bases between them. CDR3 region: CASSQSEEVGANVLTF. DNA of the CDR3: TGCGCCAGCAGTCAATCGGAGGAGGTAGGGGCCAACGTCCTGACTTTC.

This chain joins TRBV18 and TRBJ2-7; TRBD1 aligns across 10 bases. Germline CDR1 reads KGHSH; CDR2 reads LQKENI. This CDR3 is 13 amino acids long. The ends lost 5 bases at V and 6 bases at J; junction bases unmatched: 4. The CDR3 spells CASSSGTGAEQYF. In DNA, the CDR3 is TGTGCCAGCTCATCCGGGACAGGGGCCGAGCAGTACTTC.

CDR3 region: CASSVSPGLGGEEQFF. CDR3 nucleotides: TGTGCCAGCAGCGTGTCCCCGGGACTAGGGGGCGAAGAGCAGTTCTTC. This chain links TRBV9 with TRBJ2-1, with D maybe TRBD2 (8 bases). Between the trimmed V and J ends, which lost 2 bases and 10 bases, there was a span of 22 bases. Germline lookup yields CDR1 SGDLS and CDR2 YYNGEE. This CDR3 contains 16 residues.

This clone appeared a single time. V and J are TRBV6-5 and TRBJ2-1; 7 bases map to TRBD2. The CDR3 has 16 amino acids. V shed 0 bases, J shed 3 bases, and the junction held 5 bases outside the gene matches. Germline V gene lookup returns CDR1 MNHEY and CDR2 SVGAGI. CDR3: CASSYSSSSGYNEQFF. CDR3 sequence (DNA): TGTGCCAGCAGTTACTCGTCGTCTAGCGGCTACAATGAGCAGTTCTTC.

V is TRBV11-2 and J is TRBJ1-4; D is unclear. This CDR3 is built from 13 residues. Germline CDR1 SGHAT, CDR2 FQNNGV. V dropped 2 bases and J dropped 15 bases, with 16 bases sitting between them. The CDR3 spells CASSLRRAEMLFF. CDR3 bases: TGTGCCAGCAGCTTAAGGAGGGCCGAGATGTTGTTTTTT.

V gene TRBV29-1 combines with J gene TRBJ2-3, with 7 bases matching TRBD2. V lost 6 bases and J lost 6; bases outside the gene matches: 15. CDR1 and CDR2 from the germline V gene are SQVTM and ANQGSEA. This CDR3 spans 15 amino acids. As DNA, the CDR3 is TGCAGCGTACTGGGACTCCCACCGCGGGGGGATACGCAGTATTTT. Protein: CSVLGLPPRGDTQYF.

The CDR3 region has the DNA TGTGCCAGCAGCTCGCGGGGGGCGTACAATGAGCAGTTCTTC. This gives the protein CASSSRGAYNEQFF. This sequence joins TRBV5-4 and TRBJ2-1, with 8 bases matching TRBD2. V gave up 3 bases and J gave up 4 bases; unmatched junction bases: 3. This CDR3 spans 14 amino acids. Looked up from germline, CDR1 is SGHNT and CDR2 is YYREEE (reference sequence). The variable domain in full, with the rest retrieved from reference TRBV5-4 and TRBJ2-1, is ETGVTQSPTHLIKTRGQQVTLRCSSQSGHNTVSWYQQALGQGPQFIFQYYREEENGRGNFPPRFSGLQFPNYSSELNVNALELDDSALYLCASSSRGAYNEQFFGPGTRLTVL.

This clone showed up just once. The rearrangement links TRBV19 to TRBJ1-4, with D perhaps TRBD1 (5 bases). The germline gives CDR1 LNHDA, CDR2 SQIVND (reference sequence). The germline V and J ends were trimmed by 0 bases and 6 bases, with 5 bases remaining between them. The CDR3 length is 13 residues. This CDR3 reads CASSIDRDEKLFF. The CDR3 nucleotides are TGTGCCAGTAGTATAGACAGGGATGAAAAACTGTTTTTT.

This chain uses TRBV30 with TRBJ1-1; 9 nucleotides line up with TRBD1. V shed 1 base, J shed 6 bases, and the junction held 6 bases outside the gene matches. Germline CDR1 is GTSNPN and CDR2 is SVGIG (reference sequence). The CDR3 is made up of 14 amino acids. CDR3 DNA: TGTGCCTGGAGTGAGGGACAGGGAGTGTCTGAAGCTTTCTTT. Amino acid sequence: CAWSEGQGVSEAFF.

This clone was counted only a few times. The rearrangement uses TRBV27 and TRBJ1-2; maybe TRBD1 (5 bases). V was shortened by 8 bases and J by 5 bases, with 15 bases between the two germline ends. From germline, CDR1 is MNHEY and CDR2 SMNVEV (reference sequence). The CDR3 extends over 13 amino acids. The CDR3 loop reads CASSPNPGYGYTF. In DNA form, the CDR3 reads TGTGCCAGCTCACCAAACCCAGGGTATGGCTACACCTTC.

This chain connects TRBV5-1 to TRBJ1-2; TRBD1 might be the D (6 bases). The CDR3 runs 14 residues. V was cut by 4 bases and J by 2 bases, with 12 bases left in between. From germline, CDR1 is SGHRS and CDR2 YFSETQ. The CDR3 DNA sequence: TGCGCCAGCAGCCCTGGTGACAGGAACTATGGCTACACCTTC. Its translation: CASSPGDRNYGYTF.

This chain joins TRBV29-1 and TRBJ2-2, with no clear D. The germline V gene has CDR1 SQVTM and CDR2 ANQGSEA. The CDR3 totals 14 residues. V shed 2 bases and J shed 5 bases, with 12 bases lying between them. The CDR3 spells CSVELAATTGELFF. The CDR3 DNA reads as TGCAGCGTTGAACTCGCGGCTACAACCGGGGAGCTGTTTTTT.

This clone was seen just once. The chain recombines TRBV28 with TRBJ2-5, with 10 nucleotides matching TRBD1. After removal of 2 bases from V and 3 bases from J, the junction contained 6 bases not matched to a gene. This CDR3 is 16 amino acids long. Germline V lookup: CDR1 MDHEN, CDR2 SYDVKM. The CDR3 DNA follows: TGTGCCAGCAGTTTACAGGGGGGACAGGGGAAAGAGACCCAGTACTTC. Translating gives CASSLQGGQGKETQYF.

V and J are TRBV19 and TRBJ2-5; TRBD1 might be the D (6 bases). This CDR3 has 12 residues. V dropped 11 bases and J dropped 7 bases, with 17 bases sitting between them. Germline V gene sequence: CDR1 LNHDA, CDR2 SQIVND (reference sequence). This CDR3 reads CACRGPSGTQYF. CDR3 nucleotides: TGTGCCTGCAGGGGTCCCTCGGGGACCCAGTACTTC.

The CDR3 reads CASSYSMDRRGTEAFF. The CDR3 DNA reads as TGTGCCAGCAGTTACTCGATGGACAGGAGGGGCACTGAAGCTTTCTTT. This chain joins TRBV6-6 and TRBJ1-1, with 7 bases fitting TRBD1. This CDR3 contains 16 residues. CDR1 and CDR2 from the germline V gene are MNHNY and SVGAGI (reference sequence). Germline trimming cut 0 bases from V and 4 bases from J; bases unmatched to any gene: 8.

The rearrangement uses TRBV19 and TRBJ1-5; TRBD1 aligns across 9 bases. Germline CDR1 LNHDA, CDR2 SQIVND (reference sequence). The CDR3 covers 15 residues. V lost 7 bases and J lost 6; bases outside the gene matches: 10. The CDR3 DNA reads as TGTGCCAGTACCCTGGGACAGGGAACGGTTCAGCCCCAGCATTTT. Translation: CASTLGQGTVQPQHF.

The chain recombines TRBV27 with TRBJ1-2, with a weak D call TRBD1 (5 bases). The V and J ends lost 5 bases and 2 bases respectively, with 15 bases between them. This CDR3 is built from 15 residues. The germline V gene encodes CDR1 MNHEY and CDR2 SMNVEV (reference sequence). CDR3 region: CASSPDPGGNYGYTF. CDR3 coding DNA: TGTGCCAGCAGTCCTGACCCGGGGGGAAACTATGGCTACACCTTC.